This TCR beta chain was captured in a study of T cells in Graves' hyperthyroidism and ophthalmopathy. The CDR3 has 14 residues. From germline, CDR1 is SNHLY and CDR2 FYNNEI. Trimming cost V 9 bases and J 2 bases; bases outside gene matches: 9. Study results and caveats: A model of 13 V-J pairs discriminated ophthalmopathy from stable hyperthyroidism.

This clonotype occurred a few times. The antigen is undetermined. Amplification of TCR beta CDR3 regions was performed using RNA transcripts as template. Primed by the HTBI set, a first-round RT-PCR was run on the TCR CDR3. Each CDR3 protein gets one entry after TCRdb re-called the multiplex PCR reads with MiXCR. The data show about 380,000 distinct CDR3 sequences, approximately 17% seen once. The source is a man between 18 and 29 years old with Graves' ophthalmopathy. The chain couples TRBV2 to TRBJ2-7, with TRBD2 matching 8 bases. Sequenced sample: blood. This CDR3 reads CARGRLAQTYEQYF. As DNA, the CDR3 is TGTGCCAGGGGGCGACTAGCGCAGACCTACGAGCAGTACTTC. The variable domain in full, completed from reference TRBV2 and TRBJ2-7, reads EPEVTQTPSHQVTQMGQEVILRCVPISNHLYFYWYRQILGQKVEFLVSFYNNEISEKSEIFDDQFSVERPDGSNFTLKIRSTKLEDSAMYFCARGRLAQTYEQYFGPGTRLTVT.